The clone carrying this T cell receptor beta chain was detected a few times. Germline assignment: CDR1 SNHLY and CDR2 FYNNEI. Trimming took 11 bases from V and 4 from J; bases not matched to a gene: 9. The CDR3 contains 14 residues. This sample is drawn from a study of shared clonotypes between healthy human individuals. Measured with immunoSEQ multiplex PCR; TCRdb has only the in-frame clones, and not every one. The table has 85,000 to 100,000 clones, around 67% seen once. This receptor was taken from a man aged 25 to 45 in good health. The chain uses TRBV2 and TRBJ2-1, with 9 bases identical to TRBD2. The sample was memory CD8+ T cells sorted from blood. Regarding subset: CD45RO+ cells pooled with CCR7-negative TemRA cells. CDR3 DNA sequence: TGTGCCTCCCTGGGGACTAGCTCTTACAATGAGCAGTTCTTC. Translation: CASLGTSSYNEQFF.